This entry concerns a single T cell receptor (beta chain). Its antigen is not known. This specimen belongs to a study of T cell responses to AZD1222 COVID-19 vaccine. The CDR3 contains 12 residues. V dropped 5 bases and J dropped 2 bases, with 10 bases sitting between them. Germline V gene data show CDR1 as SQVTM and CDR2 as ANQGSEA. Study-wide points: Reports say nearly half of spike-specific TCRs go after unmutated variant regions. Baseline seropositivity characterized only six AZD1222 recipients. Spike regions recognized by vaccine-associated CD4 TCRs spanned the protein, led by 160-218 and 743-854.

Here immunoSEQ multiplex PCR was the method, and the copy in TCRdb shows in-frame clones only, minus some. The sample lists 150,000 or so clones; about 86% were seen once. V usage is TRBV29-1 and J usage is TRBJ2-7; D possibly corresponds to TRBD1 (5 bases). The clonotype comes from an adult in good health. The sequenced sample was peripheral blood, obtained on day 0 of MenACWY control vaccination. CDR3 region: CSVLTDTYEQYF. For the CDR3, the DNA is TGCAGCGTTCTGACAGATACCTACGAGCAGTACTTC.